This T cell receptor (beta chain) is from a study of blood T cells in healthy people across ages. The use of a sample-barcoded 5' primer and a J-beta primer mix characterized a second PCR of roughly 7 to 11 cycles. TCRdb reprocessed the 5' RACE reads with MiXCR, giving one entry per CDR3 protein. Of 1,500,000 or so distinct CDR3 sequences in the sample, approximately 43% were seen once. Findings of the study overall: Unsorted PBMCs blocked a conclusive comparison of naive and antigen-experienced cells.

Germline V gives CDR1 DFQATT, CDR2 SNEGSKA (reference sequence). V shed 3 bases and J 11 bases; nucleotides not matched to a gene: 13. The CDR3 covers 15 residues. Comments on this clonotype: Its antigen is not identified.

The chain links TRBV20-1 to TRBJ1-5; 10 positions match TRBD1. This sequence was found in a woman aged 18 to 35 in good health. What was sequenced was blood. CDR3 protein: CSARVGTGVTVAQHF. The CDR3 bases are TGCAGTGCTAGGGTCGGGACAGGGGTCACAGTGGCCCAGCATTTT.